This record concerns one T cell receptor (beta chain) sequence. Its antigen remains unknown. TCRB transcripts that were expressed got sequenced, as all of the isolated RNA had been reverse transcribed. The data were produced by immunoSEQ multiplex PCR, yet TCRdb's version contains in-frame clones alone and is incomplete. Found here are 150,000 or so clones, 7.5% to 9.5% of them singletons; the top ten hold around 0.5%. The sample comes from a study of beta chain features in type 1 diabetes. Study-wide findings and caveats: Moderately but significantly shorter TCRB CDR3s were found in Type 1 diabetes patients in all four CD4+ subsets.

CDR1 and CDR2 (germline): SEHNR, FQNEAQ (reference sequence). Trimming took off 1 base at V and 0 bases at J, with 15 bases between the two ends. CDR3 length equals 17 residues. V usage is TRBV7-9 and J usage is TRBJ1-1, with TRBD1 as a possible D gene (5 bases). Sequencing was performed on central memory CD4+ T cells from blood. This clonotype originated in a woman between 18 and 30 years old with type 1 diabetes. CDR3 region: CASSLGPGGALNTEAFF. As DNA, the CDR3 is TGTGCCAGCAGCTTAGGGCCGGGAGGGGCACTGAACACTGAAGCTTTCTTT. The full variable domain, completed using reference TRBV7-9 and TRBJ1-1, is DTGVSQNPRHKITKRGQNVTFRCDPISEHNRLYWYRQTLGQGPEFLTYFQNEAQLEKSRLLSDRFSAERPKGSFSTLEIQRTEQGDSAMYLCASSLGPGGALNTEAFFGQGTRLTVV.